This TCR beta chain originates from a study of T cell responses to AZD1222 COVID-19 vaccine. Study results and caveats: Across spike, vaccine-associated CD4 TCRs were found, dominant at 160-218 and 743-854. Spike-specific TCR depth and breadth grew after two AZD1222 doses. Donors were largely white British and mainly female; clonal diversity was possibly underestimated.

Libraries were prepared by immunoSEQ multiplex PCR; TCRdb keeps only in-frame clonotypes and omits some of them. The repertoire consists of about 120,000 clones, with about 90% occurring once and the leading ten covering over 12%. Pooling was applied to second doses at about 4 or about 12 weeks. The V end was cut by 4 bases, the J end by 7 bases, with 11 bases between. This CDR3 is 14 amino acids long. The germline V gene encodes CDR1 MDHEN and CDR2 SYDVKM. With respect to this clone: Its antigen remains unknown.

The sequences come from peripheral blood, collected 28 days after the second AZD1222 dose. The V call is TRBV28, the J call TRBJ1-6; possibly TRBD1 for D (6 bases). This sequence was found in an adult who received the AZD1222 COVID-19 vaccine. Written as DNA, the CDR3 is TGTGCCAGCAGTTCAGGGGATCGGAATTCACCCCTCCACTTT. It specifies CASSSGDRNSPLHF. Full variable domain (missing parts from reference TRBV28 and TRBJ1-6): DVKVTQSSRYLVKRTGEKVFLECVQDMDHENMFWYRQDPGLGLRLIYFSYDVKMKEKGDIPEGYSVSREKKERFSLILESASTNQTSMYLCASSSGDRNSPLHFGNGTRLTVT.